This TCR beta chain was observed in a study of shared clonotypes between healthy human individuals. Study-level information: Donor ages ranged 18 to 49 years: a couple of women, a few men.

Remarks on this clone: No antigen is known for it.

CDR1 and CDR2 (germline): SGHNT, YENEEA. J lost 6 bases, V lost 5 bases, and 14 bases had no gene match. This CDR3 has 17 amino acids. Using immunoSEQ multiplex PCR, the repertoire was profiled, and TCRdb retains in-frame clones only, with some absent. This table holds some 2,000,000 clones, 95% found once. Whole-study results and caveats: Relative to clonotypes present in all four donors, those not shared had lower generation probabilities.

The sample comprised naive CD4+ T cells sorted from blood. Subset defined: CD45RA+ positively selected. The clonotype was recovered from a man between 18 and 35 years old in good health. The chain links TRBV11-3 to TRBJ2-2; 8 bases map to TRBD2. The CDR3 protein is CASSPNANGRASGELFF. The CDR3 DNA follows: TGTGCCAGCAGCCCTAACGCTAACGGGAGGGCGTCCGGGGAGCTGTTTTTT.